This is a list of T cell receptor beta chains from one sample in a study of blood T cell repertoires in COVID-19. Clones were sequenced by immunoSEQ multiplex PCR, and TCRdb holds only the in-frame ones, with some missing. The sample includes 150,000 to 200,000 clones, 80% to 85% of them seen just once. The sequenced sample consisted of peripheral blood. These TCRs come from a human donor with acute or convalescent COVID-19. The donor label of this sample is uncertain. Each CDR3 is given with its conserved first and last residue. Fields, in order: V gene, J gene, D gene, clone size, CDR3 protein, CDR3 DNA. The D gene is left open where the match is weak. Expanded clones get a size class; other rows say once, few or many, or leave the size out.

v_call: TRBV28
j_call: TRBJ1-1
d_call: NA
clone_size: NA
cdr3_aa: CASSLAGLGNTEAFF
cdr3_nt: TGTGCCAGCAGTTTGGCGGGCTTGGGGAACACTGAAGCTTTCTTT

v_call: TRBV7-3
j_call: TRBJ2-1
d_call: NA
clone_size: NA
cdr3_aa: CASSSGGNEQFF
cdr3_nt: TGTGCCAGCAGCTCCGGTGGCAATGAGCAGTTCTTC

v_call: TRBV7-6
j_call: TRBJ2-5
d_call: TRBD2
clone_size: few
cdr3_aa: CASSLQRGGLGETQYF
cdr3_nt: TGTGCCAGCAGCTTACAGCGGGGGGGCCTGGGTGAGACCCAGTACTTC

v_call: TRBV3-1/TRBV3-2
j_call: TRBJ2-1
d_call: TRBD2
clone_size: NA
cdr3_aa: CASSRGLAGVNEQFF
cdr3_nt: TGTGCCAGCAGCCGGGGCCTAGCGGGGGTCAATGAGCAGTTCTTC

v_call: TRBV5-4
j_call: TRBJ2-7
d_call: TRBD2
clone_size: NA
cdr3_aa: CASSLGLAEYYEQYF
cdr3_nt: TGTGCCAGCAGCTTGGGGCTAGCGGAGTACTACGAGCAGTACTTC

v_call: TRBV19
j_call: TRBJ1-3
d_call: TRBD1
clone_size: NA
cdr3_aa: CASSIPGQGAGNTIYF
cdr3_nt: TGTGCCAGTAGTATACCGGGACAGGGCGCTGGAAACACCATATATTTT

v_call: TRBV5-1
j_call: TRBJ1-6
d_call: NA
clone_size: few
cdr3_aa: CASSLDPSSYNSPLHF
cdr3_nt: TGCGCCAGCAGCTTGGATCCTAGCTCCTATAATTCACCCCTCCACTTT

v_call: TRBV19
j_call: TRBJ2-7
d_call: TRBD2
clone_size: NA
cdr3_aa: CASSSLAGGTYEQYF
cdr3_nt: TGTGCCAGTAGCTCACTAGCGGGAGGTACCTACGAGCAGTACTTC

v_call: TRBV7-2
j_call: TRBJ1-5
d_call: TRBD1
clone_size: NA
cdr3_aa: CASSLGQGNQPQHF
cdr3_nt: TGTGCCAGCAGCTTAGGACAGGGGAATCAGCCCCAGCATTTT

v_call: TRBV11-2
j_call: TRBJ2-1
d_call: NA
clone_size: once
cdr3_aa: CASSPGGSYNEQFF
cdr3_nt: TGTGCCAGCAGCCCCGGAGGTTCCTACAATGAGCAGTTCTTC

v_call: TRBV3-1/TRBV3-2
j_call: TRBJ1-1
d_call: NA
clone_size: NA
cdr3_aa: CASSQEQSPNTEAFF
cdr3_nt: TGTGCCAGCAGCCAGGAACAGAGTCCGAACACTGAAGCTTTCTTT

v_call: TRBV6-9
j_call: TRBJ2-7
d_call: TRBD1
clone_size: NA
cdr3_aa: CASTFFGDRGKGEQYF
cdr3_nt: TGTGCCAGCACTTTCTTCGGGGACAGGGGAAAAGGTGAGCAGTACTTC

v_call: TRBV6-5
j_call: TRBJ1-5
d_call: NA
clone_size: NA
cdr3_aa: CASSPGGQPQHF
cdr3_nt: TGTGCCAGCAGTCCCGGGGGGCAGCCCCAGCATTTT

v_call: TRBV6-5
j_call: TRBJ2-1
d_call: TRBD2
clone_size: once
cdr3_aa: CASSPGTSGYNEQFF
cdr3_nt: TGTGCCAGCAGCCCAGGGACTAGCGGTTACAATGAGCAGTTCTTC

v_call: TRBV30
j_call: TRBJ2-7
d_call: TRBD1
clone_size: NA
cdr3_aa: CAWSLQGSYEQYF
cdr3_nt: TGTGCCTGGAGTTTACAGGGGTCCTACGAGCAGTACTTC

v_call: TRBV9
j_call: TRBJ2-3
d_call: NA
clone_size: NA
cdr3_aa: CASSTSPDTQYF
cdr3_nt: TGTGCCAGCAGCACATCCCCAGATACGCAGTATTTT

v_call: TRBV19
j_call: TRBJ1-1
d_call: NA
clone_size: few
cdr3_aa: CASSMQGMNTEAFF
cdr3_nt: TGTGCCAGTAGTATGCAGGGCATGAACACTGAAGCTTTCTTT

v_call: TRBV5-1
j_call: TRBJ2-5
d_call: NA
clone_size: NA
cdr3_aa: CASSGLGGKETQYF
cdr3_nt: TGCGCCAGCAGCGGCTTGGGGGGAAAAGAGACCCAGTACTTC

v_call: TRBV5-4
j_call: TRBJ1-1
d_call: TRBD1
clone_size: NA
cdr3_aa: CASSLVDRDTEAFF
cdr3_nt: TGTGCCAGCAGCTTGGTAGACAGGGACACTGAAGCTTTCTTT

v_call: TRBV6-5
j_call: TRBJ2-2
d_call: NA
clone_size: NA
cdr3_aa: CASSYTRIVRELFF
cdr3_nt: TGTGCCAGCAGTTACACTAGGATTGTAAGGGAGCTGTTTTTT

v_call: TRBV27
j_call: TRBJ1-6
d_call: NA
clone_size: NA
cdr3_aa: CASRTTGLAALHF
cdr3_nt: TGTGCCAGCAGAACCACTGGGTTAGCGGCCCTCCACTTT

v_call: TRBV30
j_call: TRBJ1-1
d_call: TRBD1
clone_size: once
cdr3_aa: CAWSASGGPTEAFF
cdr3_nt: TGTGCCTGGAGTGCATCAGGGGGGCCCACTGAAGCTTTCTTT

v_call: TRBV4-1
j_call: TRBJ2-1
d_call: TRBD2
clone_size: NA
cdr3_aa: CASSQLAGVYNEQFF
cdr3_nt: TGCGCCAGCAGCCAGCTAGCGGGGGTCTACAATGAGCAGTTCTTC

v_call: TRBV5-1
j_call: TRBJ2-5
d_call: NA
clone_size: once
cdr3_aa: CASSSGGGDQETQYF
cdr3_nt: TGCGCCAGCAGCTCGGGGGGCGGGGACCAAGAGACCCAGTACTTC

v_call: TRBV30
j_call: TRBJ1-2
d_call: NA
clone_size: NA
cdr3_aa: CAWSSKIGVGRRNYGYTF
cdr3_nt: TGTGCCTGGTCAAGTAAAATCGGGGTCGGGCGTCGAAACTATGGCTACACCTTC

v_call: TRBV3-1/TRBV3-2
j_call: TRBJ1-1
d_call: TRBD1
clone_size: NA
cdr3_aa: CASSQRWTGAENTEAFF
cdr3_nt: TGTGCCAGCAGCCAAAGATGGACAGGGGCCGAGAACACTGAAGCTTTCTTT

v_call: TRBV20-1
j_call: TRBJ2-7
d_call: NA
clone_size: NA
cdr3_aa: CSASKTGSYEQYF
cdr3_nt: TGCAGTGCCAGTAAGACAGGCTCCTACGAGCAGTACTTC

v_call: TRBV7-9
j_call: TRBJ1-2
d_call: NA
clone_size: once
cdr3_aa: CASSTFGATGWGGGYTF
cdr3_nt: TGTGCCAGCAGCACCTTTGGGGCGACAGGATGGGGCGGAGGCTACACCTTC

v_call: TRBV5-1
j_call: TRBJ2-7
d_call: NA
clone_size: NA
cdr3_aa: CASSLVDKPYEQYF
cdr3_nt: TGCGCCAGCAGCCTCGTGGACAAGCCCTACGAGCAGTACTTC

v_call: TRBV7-9
j_call: TRBJ2-1
d_call: TRBD1
clone_size: NA
cdr3_aa: CASSLPTGVKGEQFF
cdr3_nt: TGTGCCAGCAGCTTGCCGACAGGGGTAAAGGGTGAGCAGTTCTTC

v_call: TRBV11-2
j_call: TRBJ1-1
d_call: TRBD1
clone_size: NA
cdr3_aa: CASSLFRDRGPDTEAFF
cdr3_nt: TGTGCCAGCAGCTTATTCAGGGACAGGGGGCCGGACACTGAAGCTTTCTTT

v_call: TRBV10-3
j_call: TRBJ2-1
d_call: TRBD2
clone_size: NA
cdr3_aa: CAISEYAGGVDEQFF
cdr3_nt: TGTGCCATCAGTGAGTACGCGGGGGGTGTCGATGAGCAGTTCTTC

v_call: TRBV29-1
j_call: TRBJ1-2
d_call: TRBD1
clone_size: NA
cdr3_aa: CSAIRGTGGADYGYTF
cdr3_nt: TGCAGCGCGATTCGGGGGACAGGGGGCGCCGACTATGGCTACACCTTC

v_call: TRBV28
j_call: TRBJ1-2
d_call: NA
clone_size: NA
cdr3_aa: CASSLGAGATYGYTF
cdr3_nt: TGTGCCAGCAGTTTGGGTGCAGGGGCCACTTATGGCTACACCTTC

v_call: TRBV5-6
j_call: TRBJ2-7
d_call: TRBD2
clone_size: NA
cdr3_aa: CASSLGTRDEQYF
cdr3_nt: TGTGCCAGCAGCCTGGGGACTAGGGACGAGCAGTACTTC

v_call: TRBV29-1
j_call: TRBJ2-1
d_call: TRBD1
clone_size: NA
cdr3_aa: CSVRGQGMNEQFF
cdr3_nt: TGCAGCGTTAGGGGACAGGGGATGAATGAGCAGTTCTTC

v_call: TRBV28
j_call: TRBJ2-3
d_call: TRBD2
clone_size: NA
cdr3_aa: CASSLLAGVNTDTQYF
cdr3_nt: TGTGCCAGCAGTTTATTGGCGGGAGTAAACACAGATACGCAGTATTTT

v_call: TRBV29-1
j_call: TRBJ1-5
d_call: NA
clone_size: NA
cdr3_aa: CSVEENNQPQHF
cdr3_nt: TGCAGCGTTGAGGAGAACAATCAGCCCCAGCATTTT

v_call: TRBV2
j_call: TRBJ1-5
d_call: NA
clone_size: NA
cdr3_aa: CASSGEGWDQPQHF
cdr3_nt: TGTGCCAGCAGTGGGGAGGGCTGGGATCAGCCCCAGCATTTT

v_call: TRBV12-3/TRBV12-4
j_call: TRBJ1-1
d_call: NA
clone_size: NA
cdr3_aa: CASSGAAGSAFF
cdr3_nt: TGTGCCAGCAGTGGAGCTGCAGGGTCCGCTTTCTTT

v_call: TRBV19
j_call: TRBJ2-3
d_call: NA
clone_size: NA
cdr3_aa: CASSTGETDTQYF
cdr3_nt: TGTGCCAGTAGTACCGGGGAAACAGATACGCAGTATTTT

v_call: TRBV7-6
j_call: TRBJ2-5
d_call: NA
clone_size: once
cdr3_aa: CASSLATGREETQYF
cdr3_nt: TGTGCCAGCAGCTTAGCCACAGGGAGGGAAGAGACCCAGTACTTC

v_call: TRBV30
j_call: TRBJ1-6
d_call: TRBD1
clone_size: NA
cdr3_aa: CAWSSGQVNNSPLHF
cdr3_nt: TGTGCCTGGAGTTCTGGACAGGTGAATAATTCACCCCTCCACTTT

v_call: TRBV2
j_call: TRBJ1-3
d_call: TRBD1
clone_size: NA
cdr3_aa: CASSWDSGGSGNTIYF
cdr3_nt: TGTGCCAGCAGTTGGGACAGCGGAGGCTCTGGAAACACCATATATTTT

v_call: TRBV4-2
j_call: TRBJ2-7
d_call: TRBD1
clone_size: NA
cdr3_aa: CASSQVGQGVHEQYF
cdr3_nt: TGTGCCAGCAGCCAAGTAGGGCAGGGGGTGCACGAGCAGTACTTC

v_call: TRBV10-3
j_call: TRBJ2-3
d_call: NA
clone_size: NA
cdr3_aa: CAISTGRDFTDTQYF
cdr3_nt: TGTGCCATCAGTACCGGCCGGGACTTCACAGATACGCAGTATTTT

v_call: TRBV28
j_call: TRBJ1-4
d_call: TRBD1
clone_size: NA
cdr3_aa: CASSERQGSEKLFF
cdr3_nt: TGTGCCAGCAGTGAACGACAGGGGAGCGAAAAACTGTTTTTT

v_call: TRBV6-5
j_call: TRBJ2-1
d_call: NA
clone_size: NA
cdr3_aa: CASRNPGENEQFF
cdr3_nt: TGTGCCAGCAGGAACCCTGGAGAAAATGAGCAGTTCTTC

v_call: TRBV11-1
j_call: TRBJ1-1
d_call: NA
clone_size: few
cdr3_aa: CASSLGQQNTEAFF
cdr3_nt: TGTGCCAGCAGCTTAGGACAGCAGAACACTGAAGCTTTCTTT

v_call: TRBV7-2
j_call: TRBJ2-2
d_call: NA
clone_size: once
cdr3_aa: CASSLEGGTNTGELFF
cdr3_nt: TGTGCCAGCAGCTTAGAAGGAGGCACTAACACCGGGGAGCTGTTTTTT

v_call: TRBV11-2
j_call: TRBJ2-5
d_call: NA
clone_size: NA
cdr3_aa: CASSLSTAFSGETQYF
cdr3_nt: TGTGCCAGCAGCTTGTCGACAGCTTTTAGTGGAGAGACCCAGTACTTC

v_call: TRBV5-6
j_call: TRBJ1-4
d_call: NA
clone_size: NA
cdr3_aa: CASTIAGRDEKLFF
cdr3_nt: TGTGCCAGCACCATTGCGGGGAGAGATGAAAAACTGTTTTTT

v_call: TRBV19
j_call: TRBJ2-5
d_call: TRBD2
clone_size: NA
cdr3_aa: CASSIGTGGQETQYF
cdr3_nt: TGTGCCAGTAGTATAGGTACGGGAGGCCAAGAGACCCAGTACTTC